One and the same sample provided the 27 T cell receptor beta chains below, sequenced in a study of T cell responses to AZD1222 COVID-19 vaccine (dated by TCRdb to the early 2020s). The time point label for this specimen denotes: about 28 days (+/-7) after the second vaccine dose. The method behind the library was the immunoSEQ multiplex PCR assay. TCRdb carries this immuneACCESS record with in-frame sequences only. Its versions omit some clonotypes, under half of them owing to an unresolved V gene in the studies checked, with the rest unexplained. The sample table records about 160,000 clones; approximately 94% of these occur just once. The ten largest clones take up over 4.5% of the sample. The input for sequencing was peripheral blood, taken 28 days after the second AZD1222 dose. Receptors were obtained from an adult who received the AZD1222 COVID-19 vaccine.

The CDR3 is CASSSSGTGGGNQPQHF. CDR3 nucleotides: TGTGCCAGCAGTTCCTCCGGGACAGGGGGGGGGAATCAGCCCCAGCATTTT. The chain couples TRBV27 to TRBJ1-5, with TRBD1 matching over 11 bases. Germline V gene data show CDR1 as MNHEY and CDR2 as SMNVEV (reference sequence). Trimming took 4 bases from V and 4 from J; bases not matched to a gene: 9. The CDR3 is 17 residues long.

The gene calls are TRBV4-1 and TRBJ2-3; D might be TRBD2 (6 bases). The CDR3 contains 17 residues. Trimming shortened V by 0 bases and J by 6 bases, and 19 bases separated the two germline ends. The germline CDR1 and CDR2 sequences are MGHRA and YSYEKL. Here the CDR3 DNA reads TGCGCCAGCAGCCAAGATGGGGGACTCAGGCCCTCGGATACGCAGTATTTT. Translation: CASSQDGGLRPSDTQYF.

This chain connects TRBV6-5 to TRBJ2-5; 7 nucleotides line up with TRBD1. This CDR3 region has 15 residues. V dropped 6 bases and J dropped 1; count of bases not matched to a gene: 8. Germline CDR1 is MNHEY and CDR2 is SVGAGI. The DNA for the CDR3 is TGTGCCAGCAGAAACACAGAGGGGGCCCAAGAGACCCAGTACTTC. It codes for CASRNTEGAQETQYF.

The J gene is TRBJ1-2, the V gene TRBV28; D might be TRBD1 (5 bases). The V gene lost 2 bases and the J gene lost 2 bases, with 12 bases spanning the gap. Germline V gene data show CDR1 as MDHEN and CDR2 as SYDVKM. This CDR3 has 15 amino acids. CDR3 coding DNA: TGTGCCAGCAGTTTAGTCCAGGGCCAGAACTATGGCTACACCTTC. This gives the protein CASSLVQGQNYGYTF.

This sequence joins TRBV6-5 and TRBJ1-2, with TRBD1 matching 8 bases. The CDR3 spans 14 residues. Germline V gene sequence: CDR1 MNHEY, CDR2 SVGAGI. V lost 7 bases to trimming and J lost 7 bases; unmatched junction nucleotides: 11. DNA for the CDR3: TGTGCCAGCACTAAACAGGGGGGATTAGGTGGCTACACCTTC. This codes for CASTKQGGLGGYTF.

The CDR3 loop reads CASRPNGLGGYTF. CDR3 nucleotide sequence: TGTGCCAGCCGCCCGAATGGGCTGGGTGGCTACACCTTC. The gene calls are TRBV6-6 and TRBJ1-2; D gene ambiguous. Trimming pared 8 bases from V and 7 bases from J, leaving 17 bases between. Germline CDR1 and CDR2: MNHNY and SVGAGI (reference sequence). This CDR3 has 13 amino acids.

The chain joins TRBV25-1 to TRBJ1-1; D is ambiguous. The CDR3 extends over 11 amino acids. The germline CDR1 and CDR2 sequences are MGHDK and SYGVNS. Trimming took off 5 bases at V and 3 bases at J, with 4 bases between the two ends. The CDR3 sequence: CASSFYTEAFF. The DNA for the CDR3 is TGTGCCAGCAGTTTTTACACTGAAGCTTTCTTT.

The chain links TRBV5-1 to TRBJ1-5; D is perhaps TRBD1 (5 bases). Germline V gene data show CDR1 as SGHRS and CDR2 as YFSETQ. Trimming cost V 0 bases and J 0 bases, with 7 bases left between them. This CDR3 has 15 amino acids. DNA of the CDR3: TGCGCCAGCAGCTTGGAGGGGTTTAGCAATCAGCCCCAGCATTTT. Protein sequence: CASSLEGFSNQPQHF.

This clone was detected only once. The rearrangement uses TRBV11-3 and TRBJ2-1, with D perhaps given as TRBD1 or TRBD2 (5 bases each). Trimming took 5 bases from V and 3 from J, leaving 11 bases between them. The CDR3 sequence is 14 residues long. CDR1 and CDR2 (germline): SGHNT, YENEEA. CDR3 coding DNA: TGTGCCAGCAGCCGGGACCGCGGCTACAATGAGCAGTTCTTC. It yields the protein CASSRDRGYNEQFF.

The chain links TRBV27 to TRBJ1-4; D is unresolved. This CDR3 region has 13 residues. The V end was cut by 6 bases, the J end by 7 bases, with 12 bases between. Germline CDR1 MNHEY, CDR2 SMNVEV (reference sequence). The CDR3 here is CASSPIGREKLFF. In nucleotides, the CDR3 is TGTGCCAGCAGCCCGATAGGGCGTGAAAAACTGTTTTTT.

V and J are TRBV7-8 and TRBJ1-4, with 7 nucleotides matching TRBD1. The CDR3 loop spans 14 amino acids. The germline V gene encodes CDR1 SGHVS and CDR2 FQNEAQ. Trimming at V came to 3 bases and at J to 7 bases, leaving 5 bases not matched to a gene. The DNA of the CDR3 is TGTGCCAGCAGCTTCGGGACAGTCGGTGAAAAACTGTTTTTT. It is translated as CASSFGTVGEKLFF.

The chain links TRBV11-2 to TRBJ1-4; no clear D. Trimming took off 0 bases at V and 4 bases at J, with 18 bases between the two ends. The CDR3 spans 18 residues. The germline V gene encodes CDR1 SGHAT and CDR2 FQNNGV. The DNA of the CDR3 is TGTGCCAGCAGCTTAGAGGCTCGACACACCCTGATTAATGAAAAACTGTTTTTT. It codes for CASSLEARHTLINEKLFF.

The chain carries TRBV5-6 and TRBJ1-6; the D gene is possibly TRBD1 (5 bases). V shed 2 bases and J shed 0 bases, with 12 bases lying between them. CDR1 is SGHDT and CDR2 is YYEEEE in the germline V gene. The CDR3 contains 17 residues. The CDR3 DNA follows: TGTGCCAGCAGCTTTGGGGCTGAGAGCTCCTATAATTCACCCCTCCACTTT. Protein sequence: CASSFGAESSYNSPLHF.

To note about this clone: The same CDR3 is also encoded by other DNA sequences in this sample. The V and J genes are TRBV18 and TRBJ1-5; no reliable D call. V lost 3 bases, J lost 1 base, and 7 bases lay in between. The CDR3 is 14 amino acids. Germline V gene data show CDR1 as KGHSH and CDR2 as LQKENI. Here the CDR3 reads CASSPGRSNQPQHF. CDR3 sequence (DNA): TGTGCCAGCTCACCGGGGAGAAGCAATCAGCCCCAGCATTTT.

The chain carries TRBV27 and TRBJ2-1; D possibly corresponds to TRBD2 (5 bases). There are 14 residues in the CDR3. Germline V gene lookup returns CDR1 MNHEY and CDR2 SMNVEV (reference sequence). Trimming removed 7 bases from V and 3 bases from J, with 13 bases in between. Here the CDR3 DNA reads TGTGCCAGCAAAGGCGGGTTTCACTACAATGAGCAGTTCTTC. As protein: CASKGGFHYNEQFF.

This sequence joins TRBV12-2 and TRBJ1-2; TRBD1 is the table's D call, not checked against the DNA. TRBV12-2 is deemed a pseudogene. This CDR3 is 17 amino acids long. CDR3 sequence: CASRLLDSTGAFYGYTF. DNA of the CDR3: TGTGCAAGTCGCTTATTAGACTCCACAGGGGCCTTTTATGGCTACACCTTC.

This rearrangement joins TRBV6-4 to TRBJ2-3; 9 bases agree with TRBD2. This CDR3 comprises 15 residues. The germline V gene encodes CDR1 MRHNA and CDR2 SNTAGT. After removal of 4 bases from V and 6 bases from J, the junction contained 8 bases not matched to a gene. The CDR3 region is CASSVVAGAGDTQYF. DNA for the CDR3: TGTGCCAGCAGTGTAGTAGCGGGAGCGGGTGATACGCAGTATTTT.

The rearrangement joins TRBV6-5 to TRBJ1-2; D is possibly TRBD1 (5 bases). CDR1 and CDR2 (germline): MNHEY, SVGAGI. This CDR3 has 14 residues. Trimming took 4 bases from V and 8 from J, leaving 17 bases between them. As DNA, the CDR3 is TGTGCCAGCAGTTGGGACGAAGCGACGAGGGGCTACACCTTC. This translates into CASSWDEATRGYTF.

The chain combines TRBV11-3 with TRBJ2-1; 10 positions match TRBD1. This CDR3 comprises 16 residues. The germline V gene has CDR1 SGHNT and CDR2 YENEEA. Trimming at V came to 1 base and at J to 4 bases, leaving 4 bases not matched to a gene. The CDR3 region has the DNA TGTGCCAGCAGCTTAGGACAGGGGGCGCCATACAATGAGCAGTTCTTC. Translating it yields CASSLGQGAPYNEQFF.

The V and J genes are TRBV28 and TRBJ2-5; D possibly matches TRBD1 or TRBD2 (5 bases each). Germline V gene data show CDR1 as MDHEN and CDR2 as SYDVKM. The V end was cut by 11 bases, the J end by 3 bases, with 10 bases between. The CDR3 consists of 11 residues. The CDR3: CASGTEETQYF. For the CDR3, the DNA is TGTGCCTCCGGGACCGAAGAGACCCAGTACTTC.

The chain joins TRBV5-5 to TRBJ1-4; no reliable D call. Germline CDR1 and CDR2: SGHKS and YYEKEE (reference sequence). The CDR3 contains 12 residues. Trimming stripped 3 bases from V and 5 bases from J, with 5 bases between. The CDR3 sequence: CASSWLNEKLFF. The CDR3 DNA reads TGTGCCAGCAGCTGGCTGAATGAAAAACTGTTTTTT.

This chain links TRBV25-1 with TRBJ1-5; D perhaps matches TRBD1 (5 bases). CDR1 MGHDK and CDR2 SYGVNS come from the germline V gene. Trimming removed 6 bases from V and 4 bases from J, with 10 bases in between. This CDR3 spans 13 amino acids. CDR3 sequence: CASSLTENQPQHF. CDR3 in DNA: TGTGCCAGCAGCTTGACAGAGAATCAGCCCCAGCATTTT.

The chain joins TRBV5-1 to TRBJ2-7; possible D gene TRBD1, 5 bases. The CDR3 runs 13 residues. Germline values: CDR1 SGHRS, CDR2 YFSETQ. V was pared by 4 bases and J by 0 bases, with 8 bases between. The CDR3 loop reads CASSPGYSYEQYF. The CDR3 nucleotides are TGCGCCAGCAGCCCAGGGTACTCCTACGAGCAGTACTTC. Supplemented by reference TRBV5-1 and TRBJ2-7, the full variable domain reads KAGVTQTPRYLIKTRGQQVTLSCSPISGHRSVSWYQQTPGQGLQFLFEYFSETQRNKGNFPGRFSGRQFSNSRSEMNVSTLELGDSALYLCASSPGYSYEQYFGPGTRLTVT.

The rearrangement links TRBV30 to TRBJ1-5; 9 bases match TRBD1. CDR3 length equals 13 residues. With V trimmed by 5 bases and J by 4 bases, 3 bases remained unmatched. CDR1 and CDR2 from the germline V gene are GTSNPN and SVGIG (reference sequence). The CDR3, as DNA: TGTGCCTGGTCAGGACAGGGGAATCAGCCCCAGCATTTT. This sequence encodes CAWSGQGNQPQHF.

In this sample, this clone turned up once. This chain joins TRBV4-2 and TRBJ2-3; D is uncertain. V was cut by 1 base and J by 6 bases, with 11 bases left in between. In germline, CDR1 is LGHNA, CDR2 YNFKEQ. The CDR3 has 14 amino acids. The CDR3 region is CASSQGDRGDTQYF. The CDR3 nucleotides are TGTGCCAGCAGCCAAGGGGATCGTGGGGATACGCAGTATTTT.

V is TRBV11-1 and J is TRBJ2-1; either TRBD1 or TRBD2 may supply D (5 bases each). The germline V gene encodes CDR1 SGHAT and CDR2 FQDESV (reference sequence). Trimming removed 1 base from V and 11 bases from J, with 9 bases in between. This CDR3 contains 12 residues. The CDR3 DNA sequence: TGTGCCAGCAGCTTAGTGGGGGTTAAGCAGTTCTTC. Its translation is CASSLVGVKQFF. Full variable domain (remainder filled in from reference TRBV11-1 and TRBJ2-1): EAEVAQSPRYKITEKSQAVAFWCDPISGHATLYWYRQILGQGPELLVQFQDESVVDDSQLPKDRFSAERLKGVDSTLKIQPAELGDSAMYLCASSLVGVKQFFGPGTRLTVL.

This rearrangement joins TRBV3-1 (or the pseudogene TRBV3-2) to TRBJ1-4; 9 positions agree with TRBD1. The CDR3 covers 16 residues. Germline CDR1 is LGHDT and CDR2 is YNNKEL (reference sequence). After removal of 4 bases from V and 8 bases from J, the junction contained 11 bases not matched to a gene. CDR3 in amino acids: CASSLLGGTGMEKLFF. CDR3 DNA sequence: TGTGCCAGCAGCCTCCTAGGGGGGACAGGGATGGAAAAACTGTTTTTT.